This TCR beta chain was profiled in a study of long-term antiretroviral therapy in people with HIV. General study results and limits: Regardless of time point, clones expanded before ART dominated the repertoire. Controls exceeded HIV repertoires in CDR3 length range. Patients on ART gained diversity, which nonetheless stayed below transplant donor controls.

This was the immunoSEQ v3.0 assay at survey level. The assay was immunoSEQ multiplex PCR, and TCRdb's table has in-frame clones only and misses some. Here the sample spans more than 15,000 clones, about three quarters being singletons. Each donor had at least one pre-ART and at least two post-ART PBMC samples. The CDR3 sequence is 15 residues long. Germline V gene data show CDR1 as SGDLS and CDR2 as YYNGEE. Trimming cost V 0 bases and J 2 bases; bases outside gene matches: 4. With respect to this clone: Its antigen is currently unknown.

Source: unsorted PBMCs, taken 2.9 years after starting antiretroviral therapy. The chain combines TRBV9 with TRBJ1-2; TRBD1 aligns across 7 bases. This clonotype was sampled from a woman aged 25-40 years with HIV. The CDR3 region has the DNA TGTGCCAGCAGCGTAGACAGGGGTTCAAACTATGGCTACACCTTC. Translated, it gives CASSVDRGSNYGYTF.